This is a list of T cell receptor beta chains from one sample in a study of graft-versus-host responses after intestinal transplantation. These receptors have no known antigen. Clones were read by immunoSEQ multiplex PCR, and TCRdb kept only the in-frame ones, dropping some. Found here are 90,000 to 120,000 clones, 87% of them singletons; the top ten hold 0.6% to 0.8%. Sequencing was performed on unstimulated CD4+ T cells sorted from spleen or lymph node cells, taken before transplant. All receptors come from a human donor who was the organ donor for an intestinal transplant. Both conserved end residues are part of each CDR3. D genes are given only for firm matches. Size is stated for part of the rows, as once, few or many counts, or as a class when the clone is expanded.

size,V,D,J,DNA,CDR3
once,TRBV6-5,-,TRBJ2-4,TGTGCCAGCAGTTCTCAGGGTCTAGCCAAAAACATTCAGTACTTC,CASSSQGLAKNIQYF
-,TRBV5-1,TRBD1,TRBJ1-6,TGCGCCAGCAACAACGCGACAGGGATTAATTCACCCCTCCACTTT,CASNNATGINSPLHF
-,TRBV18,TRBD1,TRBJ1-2,TGTGCCAGCTCACCAATCGACACAGGGGCAAGAAACTATGGCTACACCTTC,CASSPIDTGARNYGYTF
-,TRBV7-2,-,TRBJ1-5,TGTGCCAGCAGCTTAAAGTGGGGTGGGCAGCCCCAGCATTTT,CASSLKWGGQPQHF
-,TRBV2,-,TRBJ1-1,TGTGCCAGCAGCCAAGACCGAACTGAAGCTTTCTTT,CASSQDRTEAFF
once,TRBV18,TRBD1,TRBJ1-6,TGTGCCAGCTCTCCTGGGACAGGGGATTCACCCCTCCACTTT,CASSPGTGDSPLHF
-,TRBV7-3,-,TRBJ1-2,TGTGCCAGCAGCCTACTAATGAGGGGACGCTATGGCTACACCTTC,CASSLLMRGRYGYTF
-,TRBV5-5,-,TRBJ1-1,TGTGCCAGCAGCTTTACTACCTCGGGGGTCACTGAAGCTTTCTTT,CASSFTTSGVTEAFF
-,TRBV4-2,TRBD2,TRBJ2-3,TGTGCCAGCAGCCAAGATACCACTGGTAGCGGGAAGGTCTTGGCAGATACGCAGTATTTT,CASSQDTTGSGKVLADTQYF
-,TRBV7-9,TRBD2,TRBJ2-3,TGTGCCAGCAGCTTCCGGACTAGCGGGCTTAGCACAGATACGCAGTATTTT,CASSFRTSGLSTDTQYF
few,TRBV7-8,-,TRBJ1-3,TGTGCCAGCAGCTACGCAGGAAACACCATATATTTT,CASSYAGNTIYF
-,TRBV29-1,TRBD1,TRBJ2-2,TGCAGCGCTGACAGGGCGAACACCGGGGAGCTGTTTTTT,CSADRANTGELFF
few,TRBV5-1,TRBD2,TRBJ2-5,TGCGCCAGCAGCTTACCGGGGGCGGGAGGGCAAGAGACCCAGTACTTC,CASSLPGAGGQETQYF
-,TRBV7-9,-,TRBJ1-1,TGTGCCAGCAGCTTAGTAGGGGGGCGGGACACTGAAGCTTTCTTT,CASSLVGGRDTEAFF
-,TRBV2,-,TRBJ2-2,TGTGCCAGCAGTGCACAGCCCCGTGGGGAGCTGTTTTTT,CASSAQPRGELFF
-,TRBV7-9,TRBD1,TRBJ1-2,TGTGCCAGCAGCTCAATCACCGGGACAGGGTCGGCTGGCTACACCTTC,CASSSITGTGSAGYTF
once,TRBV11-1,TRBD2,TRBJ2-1,TGTGCCAGCAGCTCCGGGGGGTACTCCTACAATGAGCAGTTCTTC,CASSSGGYSYNEQFF
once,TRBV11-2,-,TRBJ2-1,TGTGCCAGCAGCTTAGGGGGACACAACAATGAGCAGTTCTTC,CASSLGGHNNEQFF
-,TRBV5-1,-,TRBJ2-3,TGCGCCAGCAGCCAACAGAGCCATCTAGGTGGCGATACGCAGTATTTT,CASSQQSHLGGDTQYF
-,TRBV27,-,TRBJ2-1,TGTGCCAGCAGTCCCGCCCTGGGGTCCTACAATGAGCAGTTCTTC,CASSPALGSYNEQFF
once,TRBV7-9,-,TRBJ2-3,TGTGCCAGCAGCTTGGGGGGAGCAGATACGCAGTATTTT,CASSLGGADTQYF
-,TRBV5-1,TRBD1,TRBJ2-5,TGCGCCAGCAGGGGCGGGACAGGGGGCGAGGAGACCCAGTACTTC,CASRGGTGGEETQYF
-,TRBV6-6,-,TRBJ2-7,TGTGCCAGCAGTTTACTCTACGAGCAGTACTTC,CASSLLYEQYF
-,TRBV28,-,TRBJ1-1,TGTGCCAGCAGTTTCCCGGGACGTACTGAAGCTTTCTTT,CASSFPGRTEAFF
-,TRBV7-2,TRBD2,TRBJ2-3,TGTGCCAGCAGCTTAGACTTTAGCGGGGGGGCCGCAGATACGCAGTATTTT,CASSLDFSGGAADTQYF
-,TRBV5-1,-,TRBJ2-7,TGCGCCAGCAGCTTGTTATCGCAAAGACAGGAGCAGTACTTC,CASSLLSQRQEQYF
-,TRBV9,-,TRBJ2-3,TGTGCCAGCAGCGTTAGCTTCCGGGGAGATACGCAGTATTTT,CASSVSFRGDTQYF
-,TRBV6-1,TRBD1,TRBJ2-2,TGTGCCAGCAACCCGACAGGGTTCGGGGAGCTGTTTTTT,CASNPTGFGELFF
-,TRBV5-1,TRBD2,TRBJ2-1,TGCGCCAGCAGCTTTGATACTAGCGGGGGGCCCTACAATGAGCAGTTCTTC,CASSFDTSGGPYNEQFF
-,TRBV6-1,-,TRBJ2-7,TGTGCCAGCAGTGAAACAGTGTACGAGCAGTACTTC,CASSETVYEQYF
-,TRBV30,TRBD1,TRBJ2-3,TGTGCCTGGACCACGGCCGGGACAGGACTCACAGATACGCAGTATTTT,CAWTTAGTGLTDTQYF
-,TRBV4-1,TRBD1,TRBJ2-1,TGCGCCAGCAGCCCTCAGGCCGACAGGGTAGAGCAGTTCTTC,CASSPQADRVEQFF
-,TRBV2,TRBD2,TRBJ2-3,TGTGCCAGCAGGGAAAGCCCGGGACTAGCGGGAGGGAGCACAGATACGCAGTATTTT,CASRESPGLAGGSTDTQYF
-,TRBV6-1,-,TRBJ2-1,TGTGCCAGCAGTGAACGCCGGGGACGGCAAGCCTACAATGAGCAGTTCTTC,CASSERRGRQAYNEQFF
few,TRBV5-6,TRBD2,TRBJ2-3,TGTGCCTTCCTAGCGGGAGAGGGCACAGATACGCAGTATTTT,CAFLAGEGTDTQYF
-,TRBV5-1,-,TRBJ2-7,TGCGCCAGCAGCTTATCGGGAGATAGGGAGCAGTACTTC,CASSLSGDREQYF
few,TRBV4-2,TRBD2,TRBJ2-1,TGTGCCAGCAGCCAAGACGGGGCGGGGGGTGCCTACAATGAGCAGTTCTTC,CASSQDGAGGAYNEQFF
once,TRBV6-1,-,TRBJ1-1,TGTGCCACCCATCTGGCTACTAACACTGAAGCTTTCTTT,CATHLATNTEAFF
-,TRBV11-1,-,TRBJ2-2,TGTGCCAGCAGCAGTATGGACAGAGCCGGGGAGCTGTTTTTT,CASSSMDRAGELFF
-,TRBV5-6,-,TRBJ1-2,TGTGCCAGCAGCTTGTATCAAAACTATGGCTACACCTTC,CASSLYQNYGYTF
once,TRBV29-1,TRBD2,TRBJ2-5,TGCAGCTATGGGACTAGCGGGAGAGGGTTGGGAGAGACCCAGTACTTC,CSYGTSGRGLGETQYF
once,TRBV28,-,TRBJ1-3,TGTGCCAGCAGCCCGGCAGGGATATCATCTGGAAACACCATATATTTT,CASSPAGISSGNTIYF
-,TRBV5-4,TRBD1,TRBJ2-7,TGTGCCAGCAGCGCTCCCTCCCCGGGACAGACCTACGAGCAGTACTTC,CASSAPSPGQTYEQYF